This is a list of T cell receptor beta chains from one sample in a study of blood T cell repertoires in COVID-19. Sequencing was performed with immunoSEQ multiplex PCR; in TCRdb, only in-frame clones are kept and a portion is missing. The top ten clones hold approximately 8% of a sample with roughly 43,000 clones, roughly 89% of them seen once. Specimen: peripheral blood. These receptors came from a man aged 55 to 69 with active COVID-19. Each CDR3 is given with its conserved first and last residue. Each record gives: clone size, V gene, J gene, CDR3 protein. Not all rows give a size; the values are once, few, many and, for expanded clones, a class.

NA	TRBV27	TRBJ2-7	CASRRTSGSYEQYF
NA	TRBV10-3	TRBJ2-7	CAISEADYEQYF
NA	TRBV12-5	TRBJ2-1	CASGTDRALSNEQFF
NA	TRBV27	TRBJ2-2	CASSPYDRSYTGELFF
NA	TRBV9	TRBJ1-1	CASSVDRKTEAFF
NA	TRBV6-6	TRBJ2-2	CASSFRQGGTGELFF
NA	TRBV5-4	TRBJ2-5	CASSFRGEETQYF
NA	TRBV25-1	TRBJ2-3	CASSDRLAGSSTDTQYF
NA	TRBV5-4	TRBJ2-2	CASSFRGSTANTGELFF
NA	TRBV7-6	TRBJ2-7	CASSLALAGREGQYF
NA	TRBV25-1	TRBJ2-2	CASSEWGGNTGELFF
NA	TRBV24-1	TRBJ2-1	CATSDTVGSYNEQFF
NA	TRBV27	TRBJ1-2	CASRGRPNYGYTF
NA	TRBV3-1/TRBV3-2	TRBJ2-7	CASSHGQVITYEQYF
NA	TRBV6-2/TRBV6-3	TRBJ2-7	CASSPVGLADPRVTASVHEQYF
NA	TRBV14	TRBJ2-1	CASSQGDTSGSGDEQFF
NA	TRBV5-6	TRBJ1-2	CASSSGTGATNYGYTF
NA	TRBV12-3/TRBV12-4	TRBJ2-7	CASSLGNYEQYF
few	TRBV5-4	TRBJ2-7	CASSPRGLKYEQYF
NA	TRBV27	TRBJ2-3	CAISRTSTDTQYF
NA	TRBV4-3	TRBJ1-1	CASSRDGGGNTEAFF
NA	TRBV21-1	TRBJ1-4	CASSPRKGTVNEKLFF
NA	TRBV18	TRBJ2-5	CASSPRDRGGETQYF
NA	TRBV7-9	TRBJ1-1	CASSRTGVNEAFF
medium-sized	TRBV25-1	TRBJ2-7	CASSSVSPSYEQYF